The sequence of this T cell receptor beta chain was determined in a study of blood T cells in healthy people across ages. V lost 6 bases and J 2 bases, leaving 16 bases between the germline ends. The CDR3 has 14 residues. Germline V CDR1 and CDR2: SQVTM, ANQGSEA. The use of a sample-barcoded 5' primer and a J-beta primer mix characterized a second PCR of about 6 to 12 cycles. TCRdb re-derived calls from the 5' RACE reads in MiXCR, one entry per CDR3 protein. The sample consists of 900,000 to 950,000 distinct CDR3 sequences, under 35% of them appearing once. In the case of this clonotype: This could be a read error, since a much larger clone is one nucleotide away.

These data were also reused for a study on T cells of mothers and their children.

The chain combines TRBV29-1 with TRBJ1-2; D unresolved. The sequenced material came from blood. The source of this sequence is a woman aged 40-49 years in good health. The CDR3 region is CSVQRRARNYGYTF. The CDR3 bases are TGCAGCGTGCAAAGACGGGCGCGCAACTATGGCTACACCTTC.